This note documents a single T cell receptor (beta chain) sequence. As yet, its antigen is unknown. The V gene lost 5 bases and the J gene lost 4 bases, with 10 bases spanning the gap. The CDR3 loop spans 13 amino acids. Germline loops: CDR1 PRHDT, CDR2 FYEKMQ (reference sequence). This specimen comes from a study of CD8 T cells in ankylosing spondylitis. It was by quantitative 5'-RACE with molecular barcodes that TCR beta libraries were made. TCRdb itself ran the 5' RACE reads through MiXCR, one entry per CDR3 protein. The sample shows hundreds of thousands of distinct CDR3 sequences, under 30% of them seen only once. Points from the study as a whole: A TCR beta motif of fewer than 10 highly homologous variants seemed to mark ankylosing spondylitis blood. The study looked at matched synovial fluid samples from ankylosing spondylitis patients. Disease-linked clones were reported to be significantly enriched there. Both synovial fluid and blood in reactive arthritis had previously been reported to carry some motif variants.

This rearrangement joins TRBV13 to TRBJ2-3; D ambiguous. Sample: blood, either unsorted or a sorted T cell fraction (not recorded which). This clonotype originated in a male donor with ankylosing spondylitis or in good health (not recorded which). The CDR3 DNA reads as TGTGCCAGCAGCATCATGCCCGCAGATACGCAGTATTTT. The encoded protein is CASSIMPADTQYF.